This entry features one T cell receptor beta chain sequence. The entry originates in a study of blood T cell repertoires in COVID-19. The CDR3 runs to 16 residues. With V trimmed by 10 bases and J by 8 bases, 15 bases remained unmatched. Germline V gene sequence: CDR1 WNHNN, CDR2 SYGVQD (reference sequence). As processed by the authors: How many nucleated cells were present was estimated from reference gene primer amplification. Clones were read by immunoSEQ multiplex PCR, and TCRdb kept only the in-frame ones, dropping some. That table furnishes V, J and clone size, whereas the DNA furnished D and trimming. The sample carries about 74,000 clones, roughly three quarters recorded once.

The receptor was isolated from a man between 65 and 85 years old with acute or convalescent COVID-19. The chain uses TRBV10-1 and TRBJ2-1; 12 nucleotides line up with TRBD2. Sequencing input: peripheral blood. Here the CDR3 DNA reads TGCGCCACCTCACTAGCGGGAGGCCCCGGGGGCTATGAGCAGTTCTTC. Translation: CATSLAGGPGGYEQFF.